The text below deals with one T cell receptor beta chain. One base away lies a much larger clone, so this may be a sequencing read error. Amplification targeted TCR beta CDR3 regions from RNA transcripts. The primer set for the first-round RT-PCR of the TCR CDR3 was HTBI. MiXCR was run by TCRdb on the multiplex PCR reads, yielding one entry per CDR3 protein. The sample lists 400,000 to 450,000 distinct CDR3 sequences, over 12% occurring once. This sample stems from a study of T cells in Graves' hyperthyroidism and ophthalmopathy. The source material was blood. This TCR came from a man between 18 and 29 years old with Graves' ophthalmopathy.

DNA of the CDR3: TGTGCCACCAGTGATTTCGGGGTTAGGCAGTATTTT. Residues: CATSDFGVRQYF. V and J are TRBV24-1 and TRBJ2-3; perhaps TRBD2 as D (5 bases). The V end was cut by 1 base, the J end by 11 bases, with 9 bases between. The CDR3 runs to 12 residues. Germline CDR1 KGHDR, CDR2 SFDVKD.